The 9 T cell receptor beta chains listed next were all sequenced from one sample in a study of response to subunit inactivated influenza vaccine. TCRdb processed the RT-PCR reads anew with MiXCR; each CDR3 protein has one entry. The repertoire holds under 750,000 distinct CDR3 sequences, roughly 10% seen once, with about 9.4% in the top ten. The source was PBMCs from blood, collected on the day of vaccination. The source is a man between 45 and 60 years old who received an inactivated influenza vaccine.

The chain couples TRBV12-3 or TRBV12-4 to TRBJ1-2, with D hard to call. The CDR3 spans 14 residues. Deletions cut 5 bases from V and 2 bases from J, with 12 bases between. The CDR3 DNA is TGTGCCAGCAGTGTCCGGTGGAGCAACTATGGCTACACCTTC. Its protein product is CASSVRWSNYGYTF.

The chain carries TRBV5-5 and TRBJ1-5; D gene ambiguous. CDR3 length: 16 amino acids. Germline loops: CDR1 SGHKS, CDR2 YYEKEE (reference sequence). Trimming left V 4 bases short and J 4 bases short, with 18 bases between. The CDR3 region is CASSLRGPGGNQPQHF. CDR3 coding DNA: TGTGCCAGCAGCCTTAGAGGGCCAGGTGGGAATCAGCCCCAGCATTTT.

This chain joins TRBV5-1 and TRBJ2-7; TRBD1 matches at 7 bases. The V gene's germline CDR1 is SGHRS and CDR2 YFSETQ. CDR3 size: 14 residues. V trimming: 0 bases; J trimming: 6 bases; junction bases outside the gene matches: 6. CDR3 loop: CASSLERGRIEQYF. CDR3 coding DNA: TGCGCCAGCAGCTTGGAAAGGGGGCGCATCGAGCAGTACTTC. Supplemented by reference TRBV5-1 and TRBJ2-7, the full variable domain reads KAGVTQTPRYLIKTRGQQVTLSCSPISGHRSVSWYQQTPGQGLQFLFEYFSETQRNKGNFPGRFSGRQFSNSRSEMNVSTLELGDSALYLCASSLERGRIEQYFGPGTRLTVT.

V gene TRBV10-2 combines with J gene TRBJ2-7; tentatively, D is TRBD1 or TRBD2 (6 bases each). The CDR3 has 15 amino acids. The germline CDR1 and CDR2 sequences are WSHSY and SAAADI. V lost 4 bases and J lost 5, with 18 bases in between. The CDR3 region is CASSGTGRNEDEQYF. In nucleotides, the CDR3 is TGCGCCAGCAGTGGTACAGGGAGGAACGAAGACGAGCAGTACTTC.

The J gene is TRBJ1-2, the V gene TRBV6-2 or TRBV6-3; the D gene is possibly TRBD1 (5 bases). Trimming took 0 bases from V and 7 from J, leaving 12 bases between them. The CDR3 is 14 amino acids. CDR1 MNHEY and CDR2 SVGEGT come from the germline V gene. The CDR3 coding sequence is TGTGCCAGCAGTTACTCGAAGACAGTGTCTGGCTACACCTTC. Translated: CASSYSKTVSGYTF.

This clonotype was recorded many times. The genes are TRBV5-1 and TRBJ1-1; 7 bases align to TRBD1. V dropped 4 bases and J dropped 2; count of bases not matched to a gene: 5. The CDR3 loop spans 14 amino acids. The germline V gene encodes CDR1 SGHRS and CDR2 YFSETQ. The CDR3 DNA reads TGCGCCAGCAGCGCGGGACAGCAAAACACTGAAGCTTTCTTT. Its translation: CASSAGQQNTEAFF.

This clonotype showed up just a few times. J is TRBJ2-3 and V is TRBV9, with TRBD1 matching over 8 bases. The CDR3 length is 16 residues. After removal of 4 bases from V and 2 bases from J, the junction contained 9 bases not matched to a gene. Germline-derived CDR1 and CDR2 are SGDLS and YYNGEE. CDR3 region: CASSSDRGISTDTQYF. CDR3 coding DNA: TGTGCCAGCAGCTCAGACAGGGGAATCTCCACAGATACGCAGTATTTT.

The genes are TRBV5-1 and TRBJ2-1, with 7 bases identical to TRBD2. Germline V CDR1 and CDR2: SGHRS, YFSETQ. This CDR3 is 15 amino acids long. V lost 4 bases to trimming and J lost 5 bases; unmatched junction nucleotides: 9. In DNA form, the CDR3 reads TGCGCCAGCAGCCCGTGGGGGGGGGAAAACAATGAGCAGTTCTTC. The encoded protein is CASSPWGGENNEQFF.

This clonotype was seen a few times. The chain has TRBV5-1 and TRBJ2-7; D is perhaps TRBD1 (5 bases). The V and J ends lost 0 bases and 7 bases respectively, with 20 bases between them. Germline V CDR1 and CDR2: SGHRS, YFSETQ. CDR3 length equals 16 residues. Here the CDR3 DNA reads TGCGCCAGCAGCTTGGCCATGGAACAGGCGACTCAGGAGCAGTACTTC. Its protein is CASSLAMEQATQEQYF. Full variable domain (outside the CDR3, taken from reference TRBV5-1 and TRBJ2-7): KAGVTQTPRYLIKTRGQQVTLSCSPISGHRSVSWYQQTPGQGLQFLFEYFSETQRNKGNFPGRFSGRQFSNSRSEMNVSTLELGDSALYLCASSLAMEQATQEQYFGPGTRLTVT.